The rows below give T cell receptor beta chains drawn from one sample of a study of glioma-infiltrating T cells after dendritic cell vaccination. Sequencing used immunoSEQ multiplex PCR; TCRdb keeps in-frame clones, though not all of them. The table records 45,000 to 50,000 clones, around 86% of them present only once. The material was blood, obtained before dendritic cell vaccination. These receptors were taken from a human donor with glioblastoma. CDR3s include the opening cysteine and the closing phenylalanine or tryptophan. D genes are given only for firm matches. Expanded clones are given a class, and other clones once, few, many or no size at all.

J gene: TRBJ2-1
D gene: TRBD1
clone size: NA
V gene: TRBV30
CDR3 DNA: TGTGCCTGGAGTCAGGGGGCGAAGGACAATGAGCAGTTCTTC
CDR3 protein: CAWSQGAKDNEQFF

J gene: TRBJ1-4
D gene: NA
clone size: NA
V gene: TRBV5-6
CDR3 DNA: TGTGCCAGCCTAATCCAAGGGGACATTCCAACTAATGAAAAACTGTTTTTT
CDR3 protein: CASLIQGDIPTNEKLFF

J gene: TRBJ1-5
D gene: NA
clone size: NA
V gene: TRBV30
CDR3 DNA: TGTGCCTGGAGTGCGAGGGGGAATCAGCCCCAGCATTTT
CDR3 protein: CAWSARGNQPQHF

J gene: TRBJ2-7
D gene: TRBD2
clone size: NA
V gene: TRBV6-5
CDR3 DNA: TGTGCCAGCAGCCCCCGGGGGAGGGGTTACTACGAGCAGTACTTC
CDR3 protein: CASSPRGRGYYEQYF

J gene: TRBJ2-1
D gene: TRBD2
clone size: few
V gene: TRBV15
CDR3 DNA: TGTGCCACCAGCAGAGATTTGGGACTAGCGGGAGGGAAAGGGTACAATGAGCAGTTCTTC
CDR3 protein: CATSRDLGLAGGKGYNEQFF

J gene: TRBJ1-5
D gene: NA
clone size: NA
V gene: TRBV5-6
CDR3 DNA: TGTGCCAGCAGCTTGGGGGGCACCTATAGCAATCAGCCCCAGCATTTT
CDR3 protein: CASSLGGTYSNQPQHF

J gene: TRBJ1-5
D gene: TRBD1
clone size: NA
V gene: TRBV28
CDR3 DNA: TGTGCCAGCAGGGGACAGGGACGGATTTATCAGCCCCAGCATTTT
CDR3 protein: CASRGQGRIYQPQHF

J gene: TRBJ2-3
D gene: NA
clone size: NA
V gene: TRBV14
CDR3 DNA: TGTGCCAGCAGCCAGAGAGGCACAGATACGCAGTATTTT
CDR3 protein: CASSQRGTDTQYF

J gene: TRBJ2-2
D gene: NA
clone size: once
V gene: TRBV14
CDR3 DNA: TGTGCCAGCAGCCAAGATGATAGCTGGGAGACCGGGGAGCTGTTTTTT
CDR3 protein: CASSQDDSWETGELFF

J gene: TRBJ2-5
D gene: TRBD1
clone size: NA
V gene: TRBV7-6
CDR3 DNA: TGTGCCAGCAGCCGGGACAGACAAATCCAAGAGACCCAGTACTTC
CDR3 protein: CASSRDRQIQETQYF

J gene: TRBJ2-7
D gene: TRBD2
clone size: NA
V gene: TRBV7-6
CDR3 DNA: TGTGCCAGCAGCTTCCTAGCGGGGGGTGGCAACGAGCAGTACTTC
CDR3 protein: CASSFLAGGGNEQYF

J gene: TRBJ2-2
D gene: TRBD1
clone size: NA
V gene: TRBV4-3
CDR3 DNA: TGCGCCAGCAGCCCCAGGGACAGGGCTAACACCGGGGAGCTGTTTTTT
CDR3 protein: CASSPRDRANTGELFF

J gene: TRBJ2-3
D gene: TRBD1
clone size: few
V gene: TRBV10-3
CDR3 DNA: TGTGCCATCGGGGGACAGGGGAACACAGATACGCAGTATTTT
CDR3 protein: CAIGGQGNTDTQYF

J gene: TRBJ1-5
D gene: NA
clone size: NA
V gene: TRBV6-1
CDR3 DNA: TGTGCCAGCAGTGAAGTGAGAAATCAGCCCCAGCATTTT
CDR3 protein: CASSEVRNQPQHF

J gene: TRBJ2-3
D gene: NA
clone size: NA
V gene: TRBV11-3
CDR3 DNA: TGTGCCAGCAGGGCGGGTTCCGATACGCAGTATTTT
CDR3 protein: CASRAGSDTQYF